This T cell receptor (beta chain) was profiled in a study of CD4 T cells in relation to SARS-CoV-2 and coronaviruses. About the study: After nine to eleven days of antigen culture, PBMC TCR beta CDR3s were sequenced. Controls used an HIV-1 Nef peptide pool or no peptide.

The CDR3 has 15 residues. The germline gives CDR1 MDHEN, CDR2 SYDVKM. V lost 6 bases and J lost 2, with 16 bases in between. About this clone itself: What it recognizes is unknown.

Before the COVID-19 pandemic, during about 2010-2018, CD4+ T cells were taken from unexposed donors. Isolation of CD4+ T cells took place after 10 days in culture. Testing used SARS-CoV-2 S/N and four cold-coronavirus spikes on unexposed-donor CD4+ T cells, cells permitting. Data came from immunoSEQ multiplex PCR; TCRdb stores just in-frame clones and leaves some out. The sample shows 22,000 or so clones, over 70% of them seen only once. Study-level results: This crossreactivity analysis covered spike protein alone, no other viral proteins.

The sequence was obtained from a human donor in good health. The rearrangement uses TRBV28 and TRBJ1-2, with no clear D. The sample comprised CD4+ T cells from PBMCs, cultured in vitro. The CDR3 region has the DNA TGTGCCAGCAGCTCCCGAGGATCGGAAAACTATGGCTACACCTTC. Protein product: CASSSRGSENYGYTF.